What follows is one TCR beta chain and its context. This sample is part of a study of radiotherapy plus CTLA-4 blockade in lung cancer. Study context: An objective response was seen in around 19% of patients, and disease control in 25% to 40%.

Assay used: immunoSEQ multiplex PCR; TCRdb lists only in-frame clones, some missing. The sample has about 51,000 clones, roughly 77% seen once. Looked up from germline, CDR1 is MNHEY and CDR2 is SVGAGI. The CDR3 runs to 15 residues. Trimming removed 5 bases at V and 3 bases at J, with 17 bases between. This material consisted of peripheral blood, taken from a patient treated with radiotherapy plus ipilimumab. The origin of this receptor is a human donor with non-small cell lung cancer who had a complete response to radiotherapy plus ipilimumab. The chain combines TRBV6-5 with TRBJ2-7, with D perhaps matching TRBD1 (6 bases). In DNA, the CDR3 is TGTGCCAGCAGTGCAACAGGGCTAAGCGGCTACGAGCAGTACTTC. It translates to CASSATGLSGYEQYF.